This T cell receptor beta chain was captured in a study of blood T cell repertoires in COVID-19. In the study overall: Samples taken during acute and convalescent COVID-19 were collected in the United States, Italy and Spain. The analysed material was cDNA or gDNA that came from T cells, B-cell-depleted T cells, or PBMCs.

Per the original methods: Reference gene primer amplification in the assay estimated nucleated cell counts. Profiling relied on immunoSEQ multiplex PCR, and the TCRdb table lists in-frame clones only, not all of them. The DNA was the basis for D and trimming; V, J and clone size are from that table. The table lists 250,000 or so clones, 80% to 90% of them singletons. Those who participated ranged in age from about 18 to 89 years and resided in under 25 US areas. CDR1 and CDR2 (germline): MGHRA, YSYEKL. Trimming shortened V by 8 bases and J by 5 bases, and 19 bases separated the two germline ends. This CDR3 is 14 amino acids long.

Sequenced input: PBMCs or T cells enriched from blood (not recorded which). The chain joins TRBV4-1 to TRBJ2-7; D perhaps matches TRBD1 (5 bases). The sequence was obtained from a woman between 45 and 65 years old who had been exposed to COVID-19. The CDR3 nucleotides are TGCGCCAGCGCTTTTACCCTCAGGGATAACGAGCAGTACTTC. Its translation is CASAFTLRDNEQYF.